This TCR beta chain was identified in a study of shared clonotypes between healthy human individuals (dated by TCRdb to about 2020). Context from the whole study: The cohort comprised a couple of women and a few men aged 18 to 49 years. For each donor, three plates each were used for CD4 naive and CD4 memory, two plates were used for CD8 naive, and one plate was used for CD8 memory. To increase sequencing depth and limit assay-specific biases, TCR repertoire library preparation and sequencing were carried out by different laboratories using diverse techniques. The study deeply sequenced blood TCR repertoires of about 5 healthy adults to estimate repertoire size and the extent of clonotype sharing between individuals. Between about 0.9 and 8.9 billion PBMCs per donor were obtained by leukapheresis.

Using the deep immunoSEQ assay, multiplex PCR amplified TCR CDR3 regions from genomic DNA. Extracted genomic DNA from each cell subset was distributed evenly across all wells of several immunoSEQ 96-well plates, and each plate was treated as a replicate. Each replicate PCR for sorted subsets received about 210 ng genomic DNA, equal to about 30,000 T cell genomes. Purified libraries were measured with a Qubit 3.0 fluorometer, size-checked on a Bioanalyzer 2100, and measured again with the KAPA Library Quantification kit. Every immunoSEQ 96-well plate was sequenced on a dedicated single-read 150-cycle Illumina NextSeq 550 flow cell. Regarding the original processing steps: Because only junctional sequences without quality scores were contained in the immunoSEQ output, filtering matching that applied to full-length reads could not be performed. To assign V/J genes and CDR3, sequences were annotated against IMGT germline references using PyIR, a Python wrapper for IgBLAST v1.9. Reads were filtered out if the reads had weak V/J assignments (E-value above 1e-6), no CDR3, stop codons, out-of-frame junctions, or ambiguous translated residues. V3J clonotypes were defined as sequences sharing an identical inferred V gene, J gene, and CDR3 amino acid sequence. To compute the percentage overlap between repertoires, the number of shared unique clonotypes was divided by the size of the smaller repertoire. Repertoire richness was assessed with RTK rarefaction, the Chao1 estimator, and Recon v2.1 estimates of unobserved clonotypes. Generation probabilities for all TCRbeta clonotypes obtained by the gDNA method from a handful of donors were computed using OLGA. TCRdb carries this immuneACCESS record with in-frame sequences only. Its versions omit some clonotypes, under half of them owing to an unresolved V gene in the studies checked, with the rest unexplained. V and J calls and clone size are given by that table; D and trimming were obtained from the DNA. The sample table records 2 million to 2.5 million clones; 85% to 95% of these occur just once. The ten largest clonotypes hold 0.1% to 0.15% of the sample.

Comments on this clone: The specificity of this receptor is unknown. The record has no base qualities; no much larger clone is one base away. Other DNA sequences within the sample encode an identical CDR3.

CDR1 and CDR2, looked up from the germline V gene, are SGHRS and YFSETQ. Measured from the cysteine to the phenylalanine, the CDR3 is 16 residues long. This entry keeps only the CDR3 DNA: 48 bases, framed from base 1. Trimming leaves V shorter by 3 bases and J shorter by 5 bases, with the junction holding 4 bases beyond the gene matches. Healthy HIV-negative adults with no recently reported acute infections or vaccinations were included as donors. Every donor was a Caucasian adult living in Nashville, Tennessee, USA. CD4+ T cells were enriched by magnetic negative selection, after which naive cells were positively selected on CD45RA and the negative fraction was taken as the memory subset. Blood was collected by leukapheresis, and PBMCs were isolated by Ficoll-Histopaque density gradient centrifugation and then cryopreserved in liquid nitrogen vapor phase. Analytical flow cytometry was used to check the purity and quantity of each magnetically sorted T cell population. From each sorted fraction, genomic DNA was isolated and quantified by UV absorbance on a Nanodrop 2000c.

Overall study results and their limits: Compared with non-shared clonotypes, clonotypes shared by all four sorted-subset donors had higher generation probabilities. Across four donors, around 5% of naive CD4, approximately 3.6% of naive CD8, around 2.1% of memory CD4, and under 0.45% of memory CD8 clonotypes were shared. Estimated clonotype richness was generally larger for naive than for memory subsets. Sampling was restricted to blood, and TCR repertoires in tissues likely differ from the TCR repertoires found in blood. Incomplete sequencing was indicated by rarefaction of sorted-subset datasets, despite the large sequencing depth. The small number of donors limited the genetic and exposure-history diversity represented. Based on pairwise subsampling, the degree of clonotype sharing among donors was expected to be affected by sequencing depth.

The receptor chain draws on TRBV5-1 and TRBJ2-5, with 16 bases in between that match TRBD2. The source of this sequence is a man aged 18 to 30 in good health. The sequencing sample was made of naive CD4+ T cells sorted from blood. The sample's cell subset or site, from its label and the paper: CD45RA+ positively selected. For the CDR3, the sequence is CASSSGLAGGQETQYF. The sequenced DNA: TGCGCCAGCAGCTCGGGACTAGCGGGGGGGCAGGAGACCCAGTACTTC.